The 10 T cell receptor beta chains in this list originate from one sample, sequenced in a study of CD8+ T cells in alopecia areata (dated by TCRdb to 2016 to 2018). The library was produced with the immunoSEQ multiplex PCR assay. To provide template for TCR sequencing, every sample had RNA extracted and reverse transcribed into cDNA. Here the immuneACCESS table is served through TCRdb, limited to in-frame sequences with V and J called. Missing clones are a known gap in these copies; in checked studies unresolved V genes cover under half, and the rest lacks a known reason. The table for this sample lists some 100,000 clones; about two fifths of them were counted only once. The top ten clonotypes cover about 3.1% of the sample. Specimen: CD4+ T cells sorted from blood. The receptors originated from a human donor with alopecia areata.

The CDR3 nucleotides read TGTGCCAGCAGCCCGACAGGGAAGGAGCCCCAGCATTTT. Amino acids: CASSPTGKEPQHF. The chain employs TRBV7-3 and TRBJ1-5; 7 bases are shared with TRBD1. The V gene end was trimmed by 5 bases and the J gene end by 8 bases; junction bases not matched to a gene: 6. Germline V CDR1 and CDR2: SGHTA, FQGTGA. The CDR3 is made up of 13 amino acids.

In this sample, this clone turned up a few times. The chain uses TRBV2 and TRBJ1-3; D perhaps matches TRBD1 (6 bases). The CDR3 is made up of 15 amino acids. Trimming pared 3 bases from V and 0 bases from J, leaving 9 bases between. CDR1 is SNHLY and CDR2 is FYNNEI in the germline V gene. For the CDR3, the DNA is TGTGCCAGCAGTGATCAGGGGCCCTCTGGAAACACCATATATTTT. Translating it yields CASSDQGPSGNTIYF.

The chain links TRBV28 to TRBJ2-5; D may match TRBD1 or TRBD2 (5 bases each). The V gene's germline CDR1 is MDHEN and CDR2 SYDVKM. Deletions cut 4 bases from V and 5 bases from J, with 14 bases between. The CDR3 spans 14 residues. The CDR3 spells CASSSGTPGETQYF. The CDR3 DNA reads as TGTGCCAGCAGTTCCGGGACCCCCGGGGAGACCCAGTACTTC.

The CDR3 here is CSASFRQGGFF. DNA for the CDR3: TGCAGTGCTAGCTTTAGACAGGGAGGTTTCTTT. The chain uses TRBV20-1 and TRBJ1-1; 7 positions match TRBD1. Germline V CDR1 and CDR2: DFQATT, SNEGSKA (reference sequence). The CDR3 totals 11 residues. After removal of 3 bases from V and 13 bases from J, the junction contained 8 bases not matched to a gene.

V usage is TRBV6-6 and J usage is TRBJ1-1; D is ambiguous. CDR1 is MNHNY and CDR2 is SVGAGI in the germline V gene (reference sequence). Deletions cut 1 base from V and 7 bases from J, with 10 bases between. CDR3 size: 13 residues. The CDR3 DNA sequence: TGTGCCAGCAGTTACTACCCGGCGAATGAAGCTTTCTTT. Its protein is CASSYYPANEAFF.

This clone has just a few counts. The rearrangement joins TRBV29-1 to TRBJ1-2; 7 nucleotides line up with TRBD1. V was pared by 7 bases and J by 7 bases, with 12 bases of the junction left unmatched. Germline lookup yields CDR1 SQVTM and CDR2 ANQGSEA. CDR3 length equals 13 residues. For the CDR3, the DNA is TGCAGCGGGACCTCAGGGGGTGGTAGTGGCTACACCTTC. Translated, it gives CSGTSGGGSGYTF.

This sequence joins TRBV4-3 and TRBJ1-2; D not resolved. CDR1 is LGHNA and CDR2 is YSLEER in the germline V gene. The CDR3 sequence is 17 residues long. V lost 0 bases and J 8 bases, leaving 22 bases between the germline ends. The CDR3 sequence is CASSQDINALGPGGYTF. In DNA, the CDR3 is TGCGCCAGCAGCCAAGATATTAATGCGTTAGGACCTGGGGGCTACACCTTC.

J is TRBJ1-2 and V is TRBV6-1; tentatively, D is TRBD1 (5 bases). Trimming shortened V by 1 base and J by 6 bases, and 9 bases separated the two germline ends. Germline CDR1 is MNHNS and CDR2 is SASEGT. The CDR3 totals 13 residues. The CDR3 DNA follows: TGTGCCAGCAGTGAAGAAACGGGGGATGGCTACACCTTC. The encoded protein is CASSEETGDGYTF.

V and J are TRBV5-1 and TRBJ2-2; D is unresolved. Between the trimmed V and J ends, which lost 1 base and 0 bases, there was a span of 4 bases. Per germline, CDR1 SGHRS and CDR2 YFSETQ. This CDR3 has 14 residues. CDR3 in DNA: TGCGCCAGCAGCTTGACAGCGAACACCGGGGAGCTGTTTTTT. Its translation is CASSLTANTGELFF.

The V gene is TRBV11-2, the J gene TRBJ2-5; 11 nucleotides line up with TRBD2. This CDR3 spans 15 amino acids. CDR1 and CDR2 (germline): SGHAT, FQNNGV. The V gene end was trimmed by 5 bases and the J gene end by 5 bases; junction bases not matched to a gene: 7. This CDR3 reads CASSQTSGGWETQYF. The CDR3 nucleotides are TGTGCCAGCAGCCAAACTAGCGGGGGCTGGGAGACCCAGTACTTC.